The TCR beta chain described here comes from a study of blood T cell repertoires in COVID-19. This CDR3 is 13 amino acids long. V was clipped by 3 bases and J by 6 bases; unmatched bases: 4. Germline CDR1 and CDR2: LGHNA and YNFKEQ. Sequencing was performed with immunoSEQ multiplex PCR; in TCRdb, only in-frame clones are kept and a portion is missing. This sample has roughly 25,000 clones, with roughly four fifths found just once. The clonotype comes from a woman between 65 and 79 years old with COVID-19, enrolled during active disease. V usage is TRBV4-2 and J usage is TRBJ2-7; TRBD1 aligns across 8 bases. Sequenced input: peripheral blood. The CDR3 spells CASSHPTGAEQYV. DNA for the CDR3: TGTGCCAGCAGCCACCCGACAGGGGCCGAGCAGTACGTC.